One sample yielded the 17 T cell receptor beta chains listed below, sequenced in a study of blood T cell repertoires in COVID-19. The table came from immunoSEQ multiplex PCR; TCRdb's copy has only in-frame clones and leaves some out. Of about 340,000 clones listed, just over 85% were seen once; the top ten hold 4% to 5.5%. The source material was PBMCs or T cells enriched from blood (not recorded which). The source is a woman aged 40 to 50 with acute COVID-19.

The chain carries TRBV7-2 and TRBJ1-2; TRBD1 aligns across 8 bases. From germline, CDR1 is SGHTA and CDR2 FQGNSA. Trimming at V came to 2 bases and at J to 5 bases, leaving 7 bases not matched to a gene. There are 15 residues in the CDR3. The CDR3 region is CASSLNGQGLYGYTF. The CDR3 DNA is TGTGCCAGCAGCTTAAATGGACAGGGTTTATATGGCTACACCTTC.

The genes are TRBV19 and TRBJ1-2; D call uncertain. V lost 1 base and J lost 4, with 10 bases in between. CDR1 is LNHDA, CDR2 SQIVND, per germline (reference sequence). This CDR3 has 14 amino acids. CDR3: CASSIGPGVYGYTF. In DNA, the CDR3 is TGTGCCAGTAGTATAGGACCCGGGGTCTATGGCTACACCTTC.

The CDR3 sequence: CASLGPGQGRSGELFF. The CDR3, as DNA: TGTGCCAGCCTCGGTCCGGGACAGGGGCGTTCCGGGGAGCTGTTTTTT. The chain combines TRBV2 with TRBJ2-2, with 10 bases lining up with TRBD1. The CDR3 length is 16 residues. V was clipped by 8 bases and J by 6 bases; unmatched bases: 12. The germline gives CDR1 SNHLY, CDR2 FYNNEI.

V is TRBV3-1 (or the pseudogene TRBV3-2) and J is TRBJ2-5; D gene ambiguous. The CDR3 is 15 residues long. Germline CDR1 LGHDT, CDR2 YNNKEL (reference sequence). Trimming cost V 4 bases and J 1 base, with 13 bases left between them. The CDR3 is CASSPGGAFQETQYF. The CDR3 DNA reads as TGTGCCAGCAGCCCCGGCGGCGCATTCCAAGAGACCCAGTACTTC.

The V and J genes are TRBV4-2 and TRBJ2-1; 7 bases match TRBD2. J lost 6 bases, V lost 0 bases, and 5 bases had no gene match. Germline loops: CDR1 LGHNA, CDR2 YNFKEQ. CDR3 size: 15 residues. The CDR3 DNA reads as TGTGCCAGCAGCCAAGATTGGGACTACATCAATGAGCAGTTCTTC. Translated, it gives CASSQDWDYINEQFF.

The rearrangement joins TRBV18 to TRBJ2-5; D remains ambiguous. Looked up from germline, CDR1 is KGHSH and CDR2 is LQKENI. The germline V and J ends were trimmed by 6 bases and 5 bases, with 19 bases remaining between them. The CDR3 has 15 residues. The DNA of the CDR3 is TGTGCCAGCTCGCCAAATTTCGTCGGTTCGGAGACCCAGTACTTC. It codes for CASSPNFVGSETQYF.

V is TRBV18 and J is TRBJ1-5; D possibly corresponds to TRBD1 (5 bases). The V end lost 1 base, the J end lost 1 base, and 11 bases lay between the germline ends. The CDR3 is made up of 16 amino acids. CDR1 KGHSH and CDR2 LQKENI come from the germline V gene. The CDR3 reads CASSPQGTGSNQPQHF. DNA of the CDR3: TGTGCCAGCTCACCACAGGGGACTGGGAGCAATCAGCCCCAGCATTTT.

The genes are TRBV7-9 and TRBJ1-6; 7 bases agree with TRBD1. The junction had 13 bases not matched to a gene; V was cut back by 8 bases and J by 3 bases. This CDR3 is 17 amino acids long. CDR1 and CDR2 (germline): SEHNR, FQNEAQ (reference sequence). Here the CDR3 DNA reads TGTGCCAGCGCCTCTTACAGGGGCCAGATCTATAATTCACCCCTCCACTTT. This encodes CASASYRGQIYNSPLHF.

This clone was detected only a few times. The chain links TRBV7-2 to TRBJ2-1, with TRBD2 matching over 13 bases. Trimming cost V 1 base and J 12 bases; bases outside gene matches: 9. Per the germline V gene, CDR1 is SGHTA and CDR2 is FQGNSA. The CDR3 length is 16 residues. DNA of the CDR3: TGTGCCAGCAGCTTAGGACGACTAGCGGGAGGATTAGGGCAGTTCTTC. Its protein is CASSLGRLAGGLGQFF.

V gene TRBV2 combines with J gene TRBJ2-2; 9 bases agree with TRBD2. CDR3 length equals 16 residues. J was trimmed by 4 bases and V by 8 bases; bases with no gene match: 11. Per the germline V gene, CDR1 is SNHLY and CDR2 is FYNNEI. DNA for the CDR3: TGTGCCAGCTCGTCGCTAGCGGGAAGGAGCACCGGGGAGCTGTTTTTT. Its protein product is CASSSLAGRSTGELFF.

CDR3 region: CASRTGATEAFF. CDR3 nucleotide sequence: TGTGCCAGCCGGACAGGGGCCACTGAAGCTTTCTTT. This chain joins TRBV6-5 and TRBJ1-1, with TRBD1 matching over 9 bases. Germline CDR1 is MNHEY and CDR2 is SVGAGI. J lost 4 bases, V lost 8 bases, and 2 bases had no gene match. The CDR3 runs to 12 residues.

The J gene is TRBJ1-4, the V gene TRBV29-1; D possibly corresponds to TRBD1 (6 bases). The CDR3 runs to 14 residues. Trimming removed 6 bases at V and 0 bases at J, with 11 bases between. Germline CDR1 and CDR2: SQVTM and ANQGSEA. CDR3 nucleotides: TGCAGCGTCAGGGGTTTTGCAACTAATGAAAAACTGTTTTTT. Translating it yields CSVRGFATNEKLFF.

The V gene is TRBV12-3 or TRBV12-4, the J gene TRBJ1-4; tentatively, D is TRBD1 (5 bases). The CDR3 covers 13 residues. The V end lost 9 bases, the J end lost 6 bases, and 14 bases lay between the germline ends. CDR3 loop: CASSGFGDEKLFF. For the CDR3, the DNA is TGTGCCAGTTCAGGGTTTGGGGATGAAAAACTGTTTTTT.

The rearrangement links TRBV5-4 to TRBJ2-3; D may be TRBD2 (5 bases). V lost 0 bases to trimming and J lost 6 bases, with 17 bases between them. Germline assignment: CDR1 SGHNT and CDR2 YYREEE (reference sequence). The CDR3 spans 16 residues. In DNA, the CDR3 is TGTGCCAGCAGCTTGGGAGGGAGTACACTTTCCGATACGCAGTATTTT. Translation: CASSLGGSTLSDTQYF.

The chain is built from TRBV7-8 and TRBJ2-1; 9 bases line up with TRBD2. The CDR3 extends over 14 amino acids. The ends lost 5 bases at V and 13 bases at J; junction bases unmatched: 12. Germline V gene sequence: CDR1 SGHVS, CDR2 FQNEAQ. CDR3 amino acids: CASSISGVAGAQFF. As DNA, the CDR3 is TGTGCCAGCAGCATTAGCGGCGTAGCGGGAGCTCAGTTCTTC.

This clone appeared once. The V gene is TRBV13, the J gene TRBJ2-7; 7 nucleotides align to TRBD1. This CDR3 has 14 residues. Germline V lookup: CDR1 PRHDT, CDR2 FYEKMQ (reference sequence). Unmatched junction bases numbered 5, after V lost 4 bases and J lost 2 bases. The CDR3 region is CASSYDRVAYEQYF. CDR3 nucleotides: TGTGCCAGCAGCTACGACAGGGTGGCCTACGAGCAGTACTTC.

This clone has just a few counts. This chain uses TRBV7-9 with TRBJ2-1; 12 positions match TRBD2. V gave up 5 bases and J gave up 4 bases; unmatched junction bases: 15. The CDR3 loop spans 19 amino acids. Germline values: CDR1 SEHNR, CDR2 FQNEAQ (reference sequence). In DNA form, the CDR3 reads TGTGCCAGCAGCACGCGAGGGACTAGCGGGTCGAATCATTACAATGAGCAGTTCTTC. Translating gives CASSTRGTSGSNHYNEQFF.